The 27 T cell receptor beta chains below were found in one sample sequenced in a study of OX40 agonist ivuxolimab in advanced cancers. The table came from immunoSEQ multiplex PCR; TCRdb's copy has only in-frame clones and leaves some out. The table has tens of thousands of clones, roughly 83% seen once. The specimen comprised CD4+ or CD8+ T cells sorted from blood, sampled in a trial of the OX40 agonist ivuxolimab. Receptor source: an adult with an advanced solid tumor such as melanoma, head and neck, liver or kidney cancer.

The chain joins TRBV7-3 to TRBJ1-1; D gene ambiguous. Trimming stripped 5 bases from V and 1 base from J, with 11 bases between. CDR1 and CDR2 (germline): SGHTA, FQGTGA. The CDR3 loop spans 14 amino acids. This CDR3 is CASSLGSSNTEAFF. CDR3 DNA: TGTGCCAGCAGCCTCGGCAGTTCGAACACTGAAGCTTTCTTT.

V gene TRBV7-3 combines with J gene TRBJ1-2; D uncertain. V lost 3 bases, J lost 5 bases, and 10 bases lay in between. The CDR3 totals 13 residues. Germline V CDR1 and CDR2: SGHTA, FQGTGA. The CDR3 nucleotides are TGTGCCAGCAGCTTGGACTATGGGTATGGCTACACCTTC. Translating gives CASSLDYGYGYTF.

This chain joins TRBV14 and TRBJ1-2; D remains unclear. The V end lost 0 bases, the J end lost 8 bases, and 10 bases lay between the germline ends. The germline CDR1 and CDR2 sequences are SGHDN and FVKESK. There are 13 residues in the CDR3. Here the CDR3 DNA reads TGTGCCAGCAGCCAAGAGGGCATCTCGGGCTACACCTTC. The encoded protein is CASSQEGISGYTF.

This CDR3 is CASTPYRGPSNTEAFF. In DNA, the CDR3 is TGTGCCAGCACCCCTTACAGGGGGCCGTCGAACACTGAAGCTTTCTTT. V and J are TRBV7-8 and TRBJ1-1, with 9 bases identical to TRBD1. The ends lost 7 bases at V and 1 base at J; junction bases unmatched: 10. CDR3 length: 16 residues. Germline CDR1 is SGHVS and CDR2 is FQNEAQ. Full variable domain (outside the CDR3, taken from reference TRBV7-8 and TRBJ1-1): GAGVSQSPRYKVAKRGQDVALRCDPISGHVSLFWYQQALGQGPEFLTYFQNEAQLDKSGLPSDRFFAERPEGSVSTLKIQRTQQEDSAVYLCASTPYRGPSNTEAFFGQGTRLTVV.

The chain links TRBV5-1 to TRBJ1-5; TRBD1 matches 9 bases. Germline V gives CDR1 SGHRS, CDR2 YFSETQ. The junction had 8 bases not matched to a gene; V was cut back by 4 bases and J by 0 bases. The CDR3 extends over 17 amino acids. The CDR3 bases are TGCGCCAGCAGCCTTGGGACAGGGCAATATAGCAATCAGCCCCAGCATTTT. Translation gives CASSLGTGQYSNQPQHF.

This clone showed up just once. The gene calls are TRBV9 and TRBJ2-3, with D perhaps being TRBD1 or TRBD2 (7 bases each). CDR3 size: 14 residues. CDR1 and CDR2 from the germline V gene are SGDLS and YYNGEE. With 3 bases removed from V and 1 base from J, the gap between germline ends came to 9 bases. The DNA for the CDR3 is TGTGCCAGCAGCGCAGGGGGGGGCACAGATACGCAGTATTTT. This gives the protein CASSAGGGTDTQYF. The full variable domain, rest sourced from reference TRBV9 and TRBJ2-3, is DSGVTQTPKHLITATGQRVTLRCSPRSGDLSVYWYQQSLDQGLQFLIQYYNGEERAKGNILERFSAQQFPDLHSELNLSSLELGDSALYFCASSAGGGTDTQYFGPGTRLTVL.

The chain joins TRBV7-2 to TRBJ1-2; D not certain. The ends were cut back, 3 bases at V and 6 bases at J, with 5 bases in the middle. In germline, CDR1 is SGHTA, CDR2 FQGNSA. The CDR3 loop spans 11 amino acids. Here the CDR3 DNA reads TGTGCCAGCAGCTTGGAGAATGGCTACACCTTC. Protein sequence: CASSLENGYTF.

This chain links TRBV7-2 with TRBJ2-3; 12 nucleotides align to TRBD2. Trimming removed 0 bases from V and 7 bases from J; junction bases left unmatched: 5. Germline CDR1 is SGHTA and CDR2 is FQGNSA. The CDR3 has 16 amino acids. CDR3 in amino acids: CASSLAASGGAYTQYF. In DNA form, the CDR3 reads TGTGCCAGCAGCTTAGCGGCTAGCGGGGGGGCATATACGCAGTATTTT.

This sequence joins TRBV6-1 and TRBJ2-1; 10 bases line up with TRBD1. The CDR3 spans 12 residues. Germline V lookup: CDR1 MNHNS, CDR2 SASEGT. With 4 bases clipped from V and 15 bases from J, the junction kept 6 bases outside the gene matches. CDR3 loop: CASSARQGASFF. The CDR3 region has the DNA TGTGCCAGCAGTGCCAGACAGGGGGCTTCGTTCTTC.

The CDR3 DNA follows: TGTGCCAGCAGCCAAGCATGGATAGGTGAAAAACTGTTTTTT. Its protein product is CASSQAWIGEKLFF. The genes are TRBV14 and TRBJ1-4, with D uncertain. Per germline, CDR1 SGHDN and CDR2 FVKESK. The CDR3 length is 14 residues. V was clipped by 1 base and J by 7 bases, with 10 bases between them.

This clone was recorded a few times. V usage is TRBV28 and J usage is TRBJ2-7; TRBD2 agrees at 14 bases. The CDR3 has 13 amino acids. The germline V gene encodes CDR1 MDHEN and CDR2 SYDVKM. With V trimmed by 11 bases and J by 4 bases, 4 bases remained unmatched. The DNA for the CDR3 is TGTGCCGGCCGGACTAGCGGGGGGTACGAGCAGTACTTC. This encodes CAGRTSGGYEQYF.

The rearrangement links TRBV4-3 to TRBJ1-2; D gene uncertain. The CDR3 extends over 14 amino acids. The germline CDR1 and CDR2 sequences are LGHNA and YSLEER. Trimming removed 3 bases at V and 0 bases at J, with 8 bases between. CDR3 protein: CASSHVDANYGYTF. CDR3 nucleotides: TGCGCCAGCAGCCATGTCGACGCTAACTATGGCTACACCTTC.

The rearrangement joins TRBV5-1 to TRBJ2-5; possible D gene TRBD1, 5 bases. This CDR3 spans 13 amino acids. Germline-derived CDR1 and CDR2 are SGHRS and YFSETQ. Trimming removed 6 bases at V and 4 bases at J, with 13 bases between. This CDR3 is CASNNQGGETQYF. The CDR3 DNA reads TGCGCCAGCAATAACCAGGGTGGAGAGACCCAGTACTTC.

This clone appeared a few times. Written as DNA, the CDR3 is TGTGCCAGCAGCTTAGCGAGTGGGTCGGGCAGGGTCGGTCGACGCGAGCAGTACTTC. This encodes CASSLASGSGRVGRREQYF. This chain joins TRBV7-2 and TRBJ2-7; maybe TRBD1 (5 bases). The CDR3 extends over 19 amino acids. Germline values: CDR1 SGHTA, CDR2 FQGNSA. The V gene lost 0 bases and the J gene lost 6 bases, with 27 bases spanning the gap.

This clone turned up a few times. The chain is built from TRBV4-3 and TRBJ2-7, with D possibly TRBD2 on 6 matching bases. The CDR3 has 15 amino acids. V shed 0 bases and J shed 4 bases, with 13 bases lying between them. CDR1 LGHNA and CDR2 YSLEER come from the germline V gene. The CDR3 coding sequence is TGCGCCAGCAGCCAAGAGGGGGGAGTGGTGTACGAGCAGTACTTC. Encoded protein: CASSQEGGVVYEQYF.

The V and J genes are TRBV9 and TRBJ1-4; 7 bases fit TRBD1. The CDR3 is 15 residues long. Per the germline V gene, CDR1 is SGDLS and CDR2 is YYNGEE. V lost 4 bases and J lost 5; bases outside the gene matches: 8. For the CDR3, the DNA is TGTGCCAGCAGCCAGGGACAGTTGGGGAATGAAAAACTGTTTTTT. Translation: CASSQGQLGNEKLFF.

A word on this clone: One end of the junction fails to match germline, which may point to a read error. The rearrangement joins TRBV2 to TRBJ2-5, with a weak D call TRBD2 (5 bases). CDR3 length: 15 residues. The germline V gene encodes CDR1 SNHLY and CDR2 FYNNEI. The CDR3 DNA reads as TGTGCCAGCAGTGAAGCGGCAGGCGGGCGGAAGACCCGGTACTTC. This codes for CASSEAAGGRKTRYF.

The rearrangement links TRBV5-6 to TRBJ2-7, with D possibly matching TRBD2 (6 bases). The CDR3 totals 12 residues. CDR1 is SGHDT, CDR2 YYEEEE, per germline. V lost 3 bases, J lost 6 bases, and 10 bases lay in between. The CDR3 reads CASSSERVEQYF. The CDR3 bases are TGTGCCAGCAGCTCCGAGCGGGTCGAGCAGTACTTC.

The CDR3: CASSVQGVTNTGELFF. CDR3 coding DNA: TGTGCCAGCAGCGTTCAGGGGGTAACGAACACCGGGGAGCTGTTTTTT. The V gene is TRBV2, the J gene TRBJ2-2, with 7 bases identical to TRBD1. Germline CDR1 SNHLY, CDR2 FYNNEI. The CDR3 extends over 16 amino acids. V shed 6 bases and J 0 bases; nucleotides not matched to a gene: 7. Combining the CDR3 with reference TRBV2 and TRBJ2-2 gives the whole variable domain EPEVTQTPSHQVTQMGQEVILRCVPISNHLYFYWYRQILGQKVEFLVSFYNNEISEKSEIFDDQFSVERPDGSNFTLKIRSTKLEDSAMYFCASSVQGVTNTGELFFGEGSRLTVL.

The rearrangement joins TRBV11-2 to TRBJ2-1; D ambiguous. V was clipped by 0 bases and J by 8 bases, with 5 bases between them. This CDR3 spans 12 amino acids. Per the germline V gene, CDR1 is SGHAT and CDR2 is FQNNGV. The CDR3 spells CASSLDVDEQFF. As DNA, the CDR3 is TGTGCCAGCAGCTTAGATGTGGATGAGCAGTTCTTC.

The V call is TRBV6-4, the J call TRBJ2-2, with 7 bases that match TRBD1. The CDR3 extends over 16 amino acids. Trimming at V came to 8 bases and at J to 0 bases, leaving 9 bases not matched to a gene. Germline lookup yields CDR1 MRHNA and CDR2 SNTAGT. CDR3 nucleotides: TGTGCCAGCCCTGGGACAGCGAGAACGAACACCGGGGAGCTGTTTTTT. As protein: CASPGTARTNTGELFF.

Comment on this clone: Other DNA variants within this sample encode the same CDR3. The rearrangement joins TRBV5-8 to TRBJ1-1; D is unclear. This CDR3 comprises 13 residues. V gave up 0 bases and J gave up 1 base, with 4 bases separating them. The germline CDR1 and CDR2 sequences are SGHTS and YDEGEE. The CDR3 is CASSLDRNTEAFF. Written as DNA, the CDR3 is TGTGCCAGCAGCTTGGATAGGAACACTGAAGCTTTCTTT.

The chain links TRBV5-1 to TRBJ2-2; a possible D gene is TRBD1 (5 bases). V dropped 0 bases and J dropped 4 bases, with 10 bases sitting between them. CDR1 is SGHRS, CDR2 YFSETQ, per germline. This CDR3 has 15 amino acids. As DNA, the CDR3 is TGCGCCAGCAGCTTGGGCCTTGACAGCACCGGGGAGCTGTTTTTT. Protein: CASSLGLDSTGELFF.

This chain connects TRBV27 to TRBJ1-6; D possibly corresponds to TRBD1 (5 bases). Trimming pared 3 bases from V and 7 bases from J, leaving 10 bases between. This CDR3 spans 14 amino acids. Per the germline V gene, CDR1 is MNHEY and CDR2 is SMNVEV (reference sequence). The CDR3 DNA reads TGTGCCAGCAGTTTCCAGGGAGACAATTCACCCCTCCACTTT. Encoded protein: CASSFQGDNSPLHF.

The chain carries TRBV10-3 and TRBJ2-3, with D perhaps TRBD1 or TRBD2 (5 bases each). CDR1 is ENHRY, CDR2 SYGVKD, per germline. V gave up 10 bases and J gave up 2 bases, with 16 bases separating them. The CDR3 is 14 amino acids. CDR3 in DNA: TGTGCCACCCAGAAATTGGGGGACACAGATACGCAGTATTTT. Its protein is CATQKLGDTDTQYF.

The chain employs TRBV18 and TRBJ1-1, with D uncertain. Germline V CDR1 and CDR2: KGHSH, LQKENI. The CDR3 contains 13 residues. V was pared by 7 bases and J by 10 bases, with 19 bases between. CDR3 in DNA: TGTGCCAGCTTAGGAGACAACAACTGGGGAGCTTTCTTT. Residues: CASLGDNNWGAFF.

This rearrangement joins TRBV6-6 to TRBJ2-7; D is unresolved. CDR1 and CDR2 from the germline V gene are MNHNY and SVGAGI (reference sequence). The CDR3 totals 13 residues. V gave up 0 bases and J gave up 7 bases, with 10 bases separating them. The CDR3 reads CASSYSPRAEQYF. In DNA form, the CDR3 reads TGTGCCAGCAGTTACTCGCCCCGGGCGGAGCAGTACTTC.